These 10 T cell receptor beta chains came from one sample sequenced in a study of blood T cell repertoires in COVID-19. The repertoire was sequenced with immunoSEQ multiplex PCR; TCRdb's copy has only in-frame clones and lacks some. The profile covers approximately 300,000 clones, with more than 85% appearing a single time and about 4.2% taken by the ten largest. Sample: PBMCs or T cells enriched from blood (not recorded which). Every receptor here comes from a woman aged 25-40 years who had been exposed to COVID-19.

The chain links TRBV28 to TRBJ1-5; D is unclear. CDR3 length: 13 amino acids. The germline V and J ends were trimmed by 8 bases and 5 bases, with 13 bases remaining between them. CDR1 is MDHEN, CDR2 SYDVKM, per germline. CDR3 loop: CASGEAGDQPQHF. The CDR3 DNA follows: TGTGCCAGCGGGGAGGCAGGAGATCAGCCCCAGCATTTT. Looking up the rest from reference TRBV28 and TRBJ1-5 gives the full variable domain: DVKVTQSSRYLVKRTGEKVFLECVQDMDHENMFWYRQDPGLGLRLIYFSYDVKMKEKGDIPEGYSVSREKKERFSLILESASTNQTSMYLCASGEAGDQPQHFGDGTRLSIL.

The rearrangement uses TRBV6-1 and TRBJ1-2; D is unresolved. Looked up from germline, CDR1 is MNHNS and CDR2 is SASEGT. V was shortened by 1 base and J by 5 bases, with 14 bases between the two germline ends. This CDR3 has 15 amino acids. The CDR3 DNA sequence: TGTGCCAGCAGTGAAGGGCGTGGGTGGAGGTATGGCTACACCTTC. Amino acids: CASSEGRGWRYGYTF.

The rearrangement links TRBV19 to TRBJ2-4; possibly TRBD1 for D (5 bases). The CDR3 is made up of 15 amino acids. The germline gives CDR1 LNHDA, CDR2 SQIVND (reference sequence). V lost 2 bases and J 8 bases, leaving 16 bases between the germline ends. CDR3 DNA: TGTGCCAGTAGTATAAAACACCAGGGCAGGGACATTCAGTACTTC. Its translation is CASSIKHQGRDIQYF. The whole variable domain, filled in from reference TRBV19 and TRBJ2-4, reads DGGITQSPKYLFRKEGQNVTLSCEQNLNHDAMYWYRQDPGQGLRLIYYSQIVNDFQKGDIAEGYSVSREKKESFPLTVTSAQKNPTAFYLCASSIKHQGRDIQYFGAGTRLSVL.

The genes are TRBV5-6 and TRBJ2-4; 10 positions match TRBD1. The V gene end was trimmed by 2 bases and the J gene end by 9 bases; junction bases not matched to a gene: 5. CDR1 is SGHDT, CDR2 YYEEEE, per germline. CDR3 size: 14 residues. CDR3 loop: CASSFDRGLSIQYF. As DNA, the CDR3 is TGTGCCAGCAGCTTTGACAGGGGGCTCTCCATTCAGTACTTC.

This clone was recorded once. V is TRBV27 and J is TRBJ1-2; no definite D call. This CDR3 has 13 residues. Germline V gene sequence: CDR1 MNHEY, CDR2 SMNVEV (reference sequence). Trimming cost V 3 bases and J 4 bases, with 9 bases left between them. The CDR3 DNA reads TGTGCCAGCAGTTTTACTACGGGCTATGGCTACACCTTC. Translation gives CASSFTTGYGYTF.

Only a few counts were recorded for this clone. The V and J genes are TRBV5-1 and TRBJ2-1; 8 bases align to TRBD2. Germline V gene sequence: CDR1 SGHRS, CDR2 YFSETQ. With V trimmed by 5 bases and J by 9 bases, 16 bases remained unmatched. The CDR3 length is 16 residues. The CDR3 nucleotides are TGCGCCAGCAGTATAGCGGGAAATCGTGGGCCTGGTGAGCAGTTCTTC. Translation gives CASSIAGNRGPGEQFF.

The gene calls are TRBV7-9 and TRBJ1-3, with 7 positions matching TRBD1. The CDR3 totals 14 residues. V was clipped by 5 bases and J by 4 bases; unmatched bases: 5. Germline loops: CDR1 SEHNR, CDR2 FQNEAQ (reference sequence). The CDR3 is CASSEGQSGNTIYF. In DNA, the CDR3 is TGTGCCAGCAGCGAGGGACAGTCGGGAAACACCATATATTTT.

The chain has TRBV7-2 and TRBJ1-2; D is unclear. The CDR3 contains 15 residues. The germline V and J ends were trimmed by 1 base and 1 base, with 10 bases remaining between them. From germline, CDR1 is SGHTA and CDR2 FQGNSA. The CDR3 DNA follows: TGTGCCAGCAGCTTAGAACCGGGATTTAACTATGGCTACACCTTC. This codes for CASSLEPGFNYGYTF.

This clone appeared once. V is TRBV6-5 and J is TRBJ1-2; D is perhaps TRBD1 (5 bases). Deletions cut 7 bases from V and 8 bases from J, with 20 bases between. The CDR3 is 14 residues long. Germline V lookup: CDR1 MNHEY, CDR2 SVGAGI. The CDR3 DNA reads as TGTGCCAGCACCAGCGGGGGGTCACCGGGCGGCTACACCTTC. This translates into CASTSGGSPGGYTF.

This chain connects TRBV30 to TRBJ2-7, with 13 bases lining up with TRBD2. Germline V lookup: CDR1 GTSNPN, CDR2 SVGIG (reference sequence). The CDR3 covers 14 residues. The ends lost 4 bases at V and 4 bases at J; junction bases unmatched: 4. This chain's CDR3 is CAWTTSGGAYEQYF. CDR3 nucleotides: TGTGCCTGGACCACTAGCGGGGGGGCTTACGAGCAGTACTTC.